The 20 T cell receptor beta chains given below trace back to one sample, sequenced in a study of T cell changes during pregnancy in multiple sclerosis. The assay was immunoSEQ multiplex PCR, and TCRdb's table has in-frame clones only and misses some. Of approximately 85,000 clones listed, approximately 90% were seen once; the top ten hold 2.5%. The specimen comprised peripheral blood, sampled in the first trimester of pregnancy. Receptor source: a female donor with multiple sclerosis, enrolled in a pregnancy study.

V is TRBV7-2 and J is TRBJ1-1, with 8 bases that match TRBD1. After removal of 5 bases from V and 5 bases from J, the junction contained 10 bases not matched to a gene. Germline V gene sequence: CDR1 SGHTA, CDR2 FQGNSA. The CDR3 has 15 amino acids. The CDR3 DNA sequence: TGTGCCAGCAGCCCTGATGGACAGGGCTTAACTGAAGCTTTCTTT. Protein product: CASSPDGQGLTEAFF.

This rearrangement joins TRBV7-2 to TRBJ2-7; 12 nucleotides align to TRBD2. V was pared by 5 bases and J by 3 bases, with 11 bases of the junction left unmatched. This CDR3 is built from 17 residues. Germline V gene data show CDR1 as SGHTA and CDR2 as FQGNSA. CDR3 region: CASSDGLAGYTIYEQYF. The CDR3 DNA reads TGTGCCAGCAGCGACGGACTAGCGGGGTATACAATCTACGAGCAGTACTTC.

This clone was detected once. This sequence joins TRBV4-3 and TRBJ1-6; D uncertain. Germline V gene sequence: CDR1 LGHNA, CDR2 YSLEER. This CDR3 comprises 14 residues. The germline V and J ends were trimmed by 4 bases and 7 bases, with 11 bases remaining between them. The CDR3, as DNA: TGCGCCAGCAGCCTCGGGGTTGGAAATTCACCCCTCCACTTT. Translating gives CASSLGVGNSPLHF.

This chain connects TRBV6-5 to TRBJ2-3; D not certain. The CDR3 is made up of 15 amino acids. Germline V gene data show CDR1 as MNHEY and CDR2 as SVGAGI. Trimming stripped 5 bases from V and 1 base from J, with 13 bases between. The chain's CDR3 is CASSQVAAGTDTQYF. The CDR3 DNA is TGTGCCAGCAGTCAAGTTGCTGCAGGCACAGATACGCAGTATTTT.

V is TRBV27 and J is TRBJ1-3, with D perhaps matching TRBD1 (6 bases). CDR3 length: 13 amino acids. Germline CDR1 reads MNHEY; CDR2 reads SMNVEV (reference sequence). V dropped 6 bases and J dropped 8 bases, with 14 bases sitting between them. CDR3 nucleotide sequence: TGTGCCAGCAGAAAGGGAGGGGGGGACACCATATATTTT. It codes for CASRKGGGDTIYF.

The V and J genes are TRBV4-2 and TRBJ1-5; no definite D call. The CDR3 sequence is 14 residues long. The V end lost 1 base, the J end lost 4 bases, and 8 bases lay between the germline ends. Germline-derived CDR1 and CDR2 are LGHNA and YNFKEQ. The CDR3 bases are TGTGCCAGCAGCCAAGGTACAGAAAATCAGCCCCAGCATTTT. Translated, it gives CASSQGTENQPQHF.

The chain recombines TRBV27 with TRBJ2-7; tentatively, D is TRBD2 (6 bases). The CDR3 is 14 residues long. Germline V gene data show CDR1 as MNHEY and CDR2 as SMNVEV (reference sequence). Trimming pared 3 bases from V and 1 base from J, leaving 10 bases between. The DNA for the CDR3 is TGTGCCAGCAGTTTTACCGCGGGGTCCTACGAGCAGTACTTC. The encoded protein is CASSFTAGSYEQYF.

The chain links TRBV4-1 to TRBJ1-2, with D perhaps TRBD1 (5 bases). From germline, CDR1 is MGHRA and CDR2 YSYEKL. The CDR3 length is 15 residues. Between the trimmed V and J ends, which lost 2 bases and 3 bases, there was a span of 13 bases. CDR3 DNA: TGCGCCAGCAGCCAAATCGGGCAGGGCGACTATGGCTACACCTTC. It yields the protein CASSQIGQGDYGYTF.

This clone was detected only once. The chain employs TRBV6-6 and TRBJ1-2; 8 nucleotides align to TRBD1. The CDR3 covers 14 residues. CDR1 is MNHNY, CDR2 SVGAGI, per germline (reference sequence). J lost 4 bases, V lost 6 bases, and 7 bases had no gene match. The CDR3 sequence: CASRKTGAGYGYTF. CDR3 coding DNA: TGTGCCAGCAGAAAGACAGGGGCTGGCTATGGCTACACCTTC.

The chain links TRBV4-3 to TRBJ1-6; perhaps TRBD1 as D (5 bases). This CDR3 comprises 17 residues. CDR1 and CDR2 (germline): LGHNA, YSLEER. Trimming cost V 0 bases and J 14 bases, with 23 bases left between them. The CDR3 sequence: CASSQDPEWGILGSLHF. In DNA form, the CDR3 reads TGCGCCAGCAGCCAAGATCCGGAATGGGGCATTTTGGGGTCCCTCCACTTT.

The genes are TRBV5-4 and TRBJ1-2, with D unresolved. Germline CDR1 reads SGHNT; CDR2 reads YYREEE (reference sequence). This CDR3 has 14 residues. Between the trimmed V and J ends, which lost 2 bases and 4 bases, there was a span of 12 bases. CDR3 sequence: CASSLGTDFYGYTF. As DNA, the CDR3 is TGTGCCAGCAGCTTAGGTACGGACTTCTATGGCTACACCTTC.

This chain uses TRBV10-3 with TRBJ1-2, with TRBD1 matching 7 bases. CDR1 is ENHRY and CDR2 is SYGVKD in the germline V gene. Trimming cost V 6 bases and J 7 bases; bases outside gene matches: 17. The CDR3 consists of 16 residues. CDR3 in DNA: TGTGCCATCAGAGACCTAAACAGACAGGGATGGAGTGGCTACACCTTC. This encodes CAIRDLNRQGWSGYTF.

V gene TRBV11-2 combines with J gene TRBJ2-2, with TRBD2 matching over 10 bases. Germline lookup yields CDR1 SGHAT and CDR2 FQNNGV. There are 19 residues in the CDR3. Trimming cost V 5 bases and J 5 bases; bases outside gene matches: 17. In nucleotides, the CDR3 is TGTGCCAGCAGCCCGGGGGGGGTAGCGGGGGGTTCAAGGACCGGGGAGCTGTTTTTT. Its translation is CASSPGGVAGGSRTGELFF.

The chain joins TRBV27 to TRBJ2-1; D gene ambiguous. The CDR3 is 14 amino acids. Germline V CDR1 and CDR2: MNHEY, SMNVEV (reference sequence). V lost 2 bases and J lost 0, with 5 bases in between. For the CDR3, the DNA is TGTGCCAGCAGTTTAACTAACTCCTACAATGAGCAGTTCTTC. Amino acid sequence: CASSLTNSYNEQFF.

The rearrangement joins TRBV29-1 to TRBJ1-1, with D unresolved. Trimming took 6 bases from V and 1 from J, leaving 3 bases between them. CDR1 and CDR2 from the germline V gene are SQVTM and ANQGSEA. The CDR3 has 10 residues. The CDR3 sequence: CSVRNTEAFF. The CDR3 nucleotides are TGCAGCGTCAGGAACACTGAAGCTTTCTTT. Full variable domain (missing parts from reference TRBV29-1 and TRBJ1-1): SAVISQKPSRDICQRGTSLTIQCQVDSQVTMMFWYRQQPGQSLTLIATANQGSEATYESGFVIDKFPISRPNLTFSTLTVSNMSPEDSSIYLCSVRNTEAFFGQGTRLTVV.

The J gene is TRBJ2-3, the V gene TRBV7-6; 14 positions match TRBD2. The CDR3 runs to 17 residues. V lost 4 bases, J lost 2 bases, and 5 bases stayed unmatched. Germline values: CDR1 SGHVS, CDR2 FNYEAQ. CDR3 sequence (DNA): TGTGCCAGCAGCTCGGTGACTAGCGGGGGGGTCACAGATACGCAGTATTTT. This sequence encodes CASSSVTSGGVTDTQYF.

The chain combines TRBV6-1 with TRBJ2-3; a possible D gene is TRBD2 (6 bases). The V and J ends lost 4 bases and 2 bases respectively, with 13 bases between them. CDR3 length: 15 residues. The germline V gene encodes CDR1 MNHNS and CDR2 SASEGT. The CDR3 region has the DNA TGTGCCAGCAGTGGGATTCGGGGGTTCACAGATACGCAGTATTTT. Its protein product is CASSGIRGFTDTQYF.

CDR3 in amino acids: CASSSSGGRTDTQYF. CDR3 bases: TGTGCCAGCAGCTCTAGCGGGGGGCGCACAGATACGCAGTATTTT. The V gene is TRBV7-3, the J gene TRBJ2-3, with 11 bases matching TRBD2. The CDR3 runs 15 residues. J lost 1 base, V lost 4 bases, and 1 base had no gene match. Per germline, CDR1 SGHTA and CDR2 FQGTGA.

The chain recombines TRBV6-1 with TRBJ2-3; D perhaps matches TRBD2 (6 bases). Germline V gene sequence: CDR1 MNHNS, CDR2 SASEGT. Trimming removed 5 bases from V and 4 bases from J, with 10 bases in between. The CDR3 sequence is 13 residues long. CDR3 bases: TGTGCCAGCAGTCCAGCGGGTGCAGATACGCAGTATTTT. It translates to CASSPAGADTQYF.

The rearrangement uses TRBV18 and TRBJ2-7, with D possibly matching TRBD1 (5 bases). Germline V lookup: CDR1 KGHSH, CDR2 LQKENI. The CDR3 has 13 residues. Trimming cost V 1 base and J 1 base, with 5 bases left between them. The CDR3 DNA reads as TGTGCCAGCTCACCACAGGGGTCCTACGAGCAGTACTTC. It codes for CASSPQGSYEQYF.